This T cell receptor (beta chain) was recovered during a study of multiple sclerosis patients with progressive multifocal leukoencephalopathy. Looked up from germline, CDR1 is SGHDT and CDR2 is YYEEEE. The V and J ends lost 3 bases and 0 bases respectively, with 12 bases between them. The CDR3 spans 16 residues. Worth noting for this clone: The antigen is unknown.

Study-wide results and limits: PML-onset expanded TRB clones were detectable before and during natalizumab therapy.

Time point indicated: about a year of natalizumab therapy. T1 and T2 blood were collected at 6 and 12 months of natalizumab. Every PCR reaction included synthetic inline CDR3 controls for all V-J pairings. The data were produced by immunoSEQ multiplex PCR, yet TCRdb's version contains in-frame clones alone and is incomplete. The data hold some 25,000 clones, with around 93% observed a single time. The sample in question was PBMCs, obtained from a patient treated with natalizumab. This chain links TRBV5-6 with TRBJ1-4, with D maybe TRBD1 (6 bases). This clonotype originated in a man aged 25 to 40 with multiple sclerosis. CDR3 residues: CASSWQGKATNEKLFF. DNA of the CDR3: TGTGCCAGCAGCTGGCAGGGGAAAGCAACTAATGAAAAACTGTTTTTT.